This T cell receptor (beta chain) comes out of a study of cytomegalovirus exposure and HLA in healthy donors. About the study: Of roughly 400 genotyped donors, more than 65% grouped in the Caucasian-associated ancestry cluster. Broader study findings: Later on, an analysis showed TCR association rates differing by HLA locus, with DRB1 the most and HLA-C the fewest. Accurate HLA-A and HLA-B prediction from TCR beta sequences was reported for most subjects. Several of the most significant clusters appeared linked to common viral pathogens, based on a later analysis.

With 60 Vbeta and 13 Jbeta primers, the PCR was carried out. The assay was immunoSEQ multiplex PCR, and TCRdb's table has in-frame clones only and misses some. The top ten clones hold roughly 2% of a sample with 80,000 to 90,000 clones, roughly 80% of them seen once. The CDR3 loop spans 14 amino acids. Germline V gene lookup returns CDR1 MNHEY and CDR2 SVGAGI. The ends were cut back, 0 bases at V and 2 bases at J, with 4 bases in the middle. With regard to this clone: As yet, its antigen is unknown.

V usage is TRBV6-5 and J usage is TRBJ2-2, with unresolved D. The specimen was PBMCs. This sequence was found in a man aged 40-49 years in good health and CMV-seronegative. The CDR3 loop reads CASSYSSNTGELFF. The CDR3 region has the DNA TGTGCCAGCAGTTACTCTTCAAACACCGGGGAGCTGTTTTTT.